This T cell receptor (beta chain) originates from a study of cytomegalovirus exposure and HLA in healthy donors. This clone was recorded a few times. The PCR had 60 Vbeta and 13 Jbeta primers. TCRdb's copy holds only in-frame clones and misses some; the assay was immunoSEQ multiplex PCR. The table lists over 150,000 clones, roughly 70% of them singletons. The CDR3 runs to 14 residues. CDR1 is MDHEN and CDR2 is SYDVKM in the germline V gene. The V end lost 5 bases, the J end lost 5 bases, and 13 bases lay between the germline ends. This clonotype was obtained from a woman in her thirties or forties in good health and CMV-seropositive. The chain joins TRBV28 to TRBJ1-5, with D hard to call. Sequencing used PBMCs. DNA of the CDR3: TGTGCCAGCAGTGAGCTTTTGCTTTATCAGCCCCAGCATTTT. Translated: CASSELLLYQPQHF.